The rows below give T cell receptor beta chains drawn from one sample of a study of blood T cell repertoires in COVID-19. Assay: immunoSEQ multiplex PCR; the TCRdb copy retains only in-frame clones and omits some. The repertoire has about 110,000 clones, 85% of them found once; the top ten carry more than 2%. Source material: peripheral blood. The receptors derive from a human donor in a cohort sampled during active COVID-19. Each CDR3 is given with its conserved first and last residue. The D gene is left open where the match is weak. Expanded clones get a size class; other rows say once, few or many, or leave the size out.

j_gene | d_gene | abundance | v_gene | CDR3nt | CDR3aa
TRBJ2-7 | TRBD2 | NA | TRBV27 | TGTGCCAGCAGCAGGTTGTTAGCGGGACAGCAGTACTTC | CASSRLLAGQQYF
TRBJ2-3 | NA | NA | TRBV7-8 | TGTGCCAGCAGCTTAGTAAGGGGATTCGGCACAGATACGCAGTATTTT | CASSLVRGFGTDTQYF
TRBJ2-3 | TRBD2 | once | TRBV2 | TGTGCCAGCCTCTCCGGGACTAAAACAGATACGCAGTATTTT | CASLSGTKTDTQYF
TRBJ2-1 | NA | once | TRBV6-4 | TGTGCCAGCGGTTCCGGAGGCGGGGGCGAGCAGTTCTTC | CASGSGGGGEQFF
TRBJ2-3 | NA | NA | TRBV5-1 | TGCGCCAGCAGCTCAGGACAGAGTACAGATACGCAGTATTTT | CASSSGQSTDTQYF
TRBJ2-7 | NA | NA | TRBV3-1/TRBV3-2 | TGTGCCAGCAGCCAAGAACCGGGACTGAGCTCCTACGAGCAGTACTTC | CASSQEPGLSSYEQYF
TRBJ1-5 | NA | NA | TRBV28 | TGTGCCAGCAGTCCAAAGAGGGGGTATCAGCCCCAGCATTTT | CASSPKRGYQPQHF
TRBJ2-4 | TRBD2 | NA | TRBV19 | TGTGCCAGTAGTAGAGGGACTAGCGGGAGGGCCGGTAAAAACATTCAGTACTTC | CASSRGTSGRAGKNIQYF
TRBJ2-7 | TRBD2 | NA | TRBV27 | TGTGCCAGCAGCAACCTAGCGGGAGGTTACGAGCAGTACTTC | CASSNLAGGYEQYF
TRBJ2-1 | TRBD2 | NA | TRBV29-1 | TGCAGCGTTGGGGGGGGATACAATGAGCAGTTCTTC | CSVGGGYNEQFF
TRBJ2-1 | NA | NA | TRBV18 | TGTGCCAGCTCACCACCGCAAGGGGCCAATGAGCAGTTCTTC | CASSPPQGANEQFF
TRBJ2-2 | NA | NA | TRBV19 | TGTGCCAGTAGTCAACGTGGGGGGGCTTTGGCCGGGGAGCTGTTTTTT | CASSQRGGALAGELFF
TRBJ2-1 | TRBD2 | NA | TRBV11-1 | TGTGCCAGCAGCTTCGCAGCGGGAGATCTTGAGCAGTTCTTC | CASSFAAGDLEQFF
TRBJ2-3 | NA | NA | TRBV30 | TGTGCCTGGAGTCATGGGGCCAGGGATACGCAGTATTTT | CAWSHGARDTQYF
TRBJ2-5 | NA | NA | TRBV29-1 | TGCAGCGTTGGGCAGGGAGAGACCCAGTACTTC | CSVGQGETQYF
TRBJ1-6 | NA | few | TRBV7-2 | TGTGCCAGCAGCTTAGTGTTACAGGGCACCCTCCACTTT | CASSLVLQGTLHF
TRBJ2-7 | TRBD1 | NA | TRBV5-5 | TGTGCCAGCAGCTTGGGAAACAGGGGAGTATACGACGAGCAGTACTTC | CASSLGNRGVYDEQYF
TRBJ2-1 | TRBD2 | NA | TRBV7-6 | TGTGCCAGCAGCTTGGGTGTCGGGGGGAGCTCCTACAATGAGCAGTTCTTC | CASSLGVGGSSYNEQFF
TRBJ2-7 | TRBD1 | NA | TRBV5-6 | TGTGCCAGCAGCTCCTTGGGAACAGGGGGCGATTTCTCCTACGAGCAGTACTTC | CASSSLGTGGDFSYEQYF
TRBJ1-5 | NA | NA | TRBV28 | TGTGCCAGCAGTTTGCAGGGCGCTGGGCAGCCCCAGCATTTT | CASSLQGAGQPQHF
TRBJ2-5 | NA | NA | TRBV3-1/TRBV3-2 | TGTGCCAGCAGCCAACACGGCTCAGGCTCAGAGACCCAGTACTTC | CASSQHGSGSETQYF
TRBJ2-6 | TRBD1 | NA | TRBV24-1 | TGTGCCACCAGTGGCGCTGACAGGGCTGGGGCCAACGTCCTGACTTTC | CATSGADRAGANVLTF
TRBJ1-2 | NA | NA | TRBV20-1 | TGCAGTGCTAGTCGACGGGGGGAGTACTATGGCTACACCTTC | CSASRRGEYYGYTF
TRBJ2-3 | NA | NA | TRBV28 | TGTGCCAGCAGGGGCCAGAAAGCCCACACAGATACGCAGTATTTT | CASRGQKAHTDTQYF
TRBJ2-6 | NA | NA | TRBV30 | TGTGCCTGGAAAAAGAGCAAAGGGGCCGGAATCTCTGGGGCCAACGTCCTGACTTTC | CAWKKSKGAGISGANVLTF
TRBJ2-3 | NA | NA | TRBV18 | TGTGCCAGCTCACCAGTCTCTGCGGGCCCTAGCACAGATACGCAGTATTTT | CASSPVSAGPSTDTQYF
TRBJ1-1 | NA | NA | TRBV6-5 | TGTGCCAGCAGCTTTGACAGGACTAACACTGAAGCTTTCTTT | CASSFDRTNTEAFF
TRBJ2-2 | NA | NA | TRBV6-6 | TGTGCCAGCAGTCCGCAGGGGAACACCGGGGAGCTGTTTTTT | CASSPQGNTGELFF
TRBJ1-3 | TRBD1 | NA | TRBV14 | TGTGCCAGCAGCCAAGATCAGACAGGGGTTTTGCCGCACACCATATATTTT | CASSQDQTGVLPHTIYF
TRBJ1-2 | TRBD1 | NA | TRBV27 | TGTGCCAGCAGTCCGTCGACAGGGGGCATGACTAACTATGGCTACACCTTC | CASSPSTGGMTNYGYTF
TRBJ1-1 | NA | NA | TRBV28 | TGTGCCAGCAGTTTATTACAGGTCCTCACTGAAGCTTTCTTT | CASSLLQVLTEAFF
TRBJ1-2 | NA | NA | TRBV6-5 | TGTGCCAGCAGGGGGCCTTATGGCTACACCTTC | CASRGPYGYTF
TRBJ2-3 | NA | NA | TRBV12-3/TRBV12-4 | TGTGCCAGCAGTTTCATCACAGATACGCAGTATTTT | CASSFITDTQYF
TRBJ2-2 | NA | NA | TRBV29-1 | TGCAGCGTTGAAGTCACTAGCCACACCGGGGAGCTGTTTTTT | CSVEVTSHTGELFF
TRBJ2-7 | TRBD1 | NA | TRBV9 | TGTGCCAGCAGCAGAACCGGGACAGGGACCTACGAGCAGTACTTC | CASSRTGTGTYEQYF
TRBJ2-3 | TRBD2 | NA | TRBV7-8 | TGTGCCAGCAGCCTGAGCGGGGGGGGCCGGGGAGATACGCAGTATTTT | CASSLSGGGRGDTQYF
TRBJ2-2 | NA | NA | TRBV28 | TGTGCCAGCAGATTGGGGAGTTTCACCGGGGAGCTGTTTTTT | CASRLGSFTGELFF